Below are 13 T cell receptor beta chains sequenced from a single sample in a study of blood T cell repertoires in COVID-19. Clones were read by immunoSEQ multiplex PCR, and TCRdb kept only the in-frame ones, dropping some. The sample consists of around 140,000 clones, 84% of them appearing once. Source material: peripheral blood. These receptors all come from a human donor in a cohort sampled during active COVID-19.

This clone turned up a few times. Here the CDR3 reads CASVERDTDSPLHF. DNA of the CDR3: TGTGCCAGCGTAGAGAGGGACACGGATTCACCCCTCCACTTT. The rearrangement joins TRBV27 to TRBJ1-6, with D perhaps matching TRBD1 (6 bases). The CDR3 sequence is 14 residues long. The V gene lost 8 bases and the J gene lost 8 bases, with 16 bases spanning the gap. Per germline, CDR1 MNHEY and CDR2 SMNVEV (reference sequence).

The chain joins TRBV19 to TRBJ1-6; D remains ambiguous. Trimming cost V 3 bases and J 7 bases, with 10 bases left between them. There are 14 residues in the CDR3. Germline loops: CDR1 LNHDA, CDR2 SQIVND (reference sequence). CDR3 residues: CASSISAGNSPLHF. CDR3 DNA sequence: TGTGCCAGTAGTATCTCGGCAGGAAATTCACCCCTCCACTTT.

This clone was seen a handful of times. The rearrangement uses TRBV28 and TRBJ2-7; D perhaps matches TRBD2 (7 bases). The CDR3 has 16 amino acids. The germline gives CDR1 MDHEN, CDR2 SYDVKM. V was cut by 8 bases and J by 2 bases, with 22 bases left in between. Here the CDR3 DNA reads TGTGCCAGCTGGGGGGAGGGGGAGGGGGAGCCCTACGAGCAGTACTTC. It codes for CASWGEGEGEPYEQYF.

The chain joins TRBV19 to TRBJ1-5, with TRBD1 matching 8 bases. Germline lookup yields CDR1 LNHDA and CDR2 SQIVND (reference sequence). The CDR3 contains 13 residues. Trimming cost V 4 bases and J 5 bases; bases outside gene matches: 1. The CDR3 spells CASSNRGYQPQHF. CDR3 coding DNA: TGTGCCAGTAGTAACAGGGGGTATCAGCCCCAGCATTTT.

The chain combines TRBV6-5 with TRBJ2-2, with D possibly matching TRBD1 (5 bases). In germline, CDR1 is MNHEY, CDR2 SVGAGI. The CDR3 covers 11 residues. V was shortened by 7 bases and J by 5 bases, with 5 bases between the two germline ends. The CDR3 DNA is TGTGCCAGCACAGGGACCGGGGAGCTGTTTTTT. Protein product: CASTGTGELFF.

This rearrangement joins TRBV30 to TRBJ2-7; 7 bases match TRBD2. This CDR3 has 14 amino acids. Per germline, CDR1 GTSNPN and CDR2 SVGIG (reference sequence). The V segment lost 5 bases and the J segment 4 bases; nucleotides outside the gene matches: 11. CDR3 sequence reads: CAWPETLACYEQYF. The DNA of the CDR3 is TGTGCCTGGCCGGAGACACTAGCGTGTTACGAGCAGTACTTC.

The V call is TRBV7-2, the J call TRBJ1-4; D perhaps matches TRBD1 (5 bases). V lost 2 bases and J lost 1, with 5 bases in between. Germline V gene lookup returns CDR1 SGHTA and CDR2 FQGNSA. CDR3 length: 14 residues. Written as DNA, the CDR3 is TGTGCCAGCAGCTTACAGGGAACTAATGAAAAACTGTTTTTT. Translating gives CASSLQGTNEKLFF.

CDR3 residues: CASSATGNQPQHF. Here the CDR3 DNA reads TGTGCCAGCAGTGCAACCGGTAATCAGCCCCAGCATTTT. The chain combines TRBV25-1 with TRBJ1-5; D is undetermined. V shed 4 bases and J shed 4 bases, with 8 bases lying between them. Looked up from germline, CDR1 is MGHDK and CDR2 is SYGVNS. The CDR3 sequence is 13 residues long.

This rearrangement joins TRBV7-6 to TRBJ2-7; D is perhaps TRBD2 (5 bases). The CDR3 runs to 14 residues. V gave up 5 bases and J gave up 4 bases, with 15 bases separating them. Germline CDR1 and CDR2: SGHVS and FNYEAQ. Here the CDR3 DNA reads TGTGCCAGCAGCCCCACTATAGCGTCGTACGAGCAGTACGTC. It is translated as CASSPTIASYEQYV.

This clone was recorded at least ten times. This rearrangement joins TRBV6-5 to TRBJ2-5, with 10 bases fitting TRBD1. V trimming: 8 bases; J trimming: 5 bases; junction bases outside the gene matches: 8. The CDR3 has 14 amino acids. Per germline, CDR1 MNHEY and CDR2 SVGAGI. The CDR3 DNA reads TGTGCCAGCTTTTCCGACAGGGGGCAGGAGACCCAGTACTTC. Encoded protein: CASFSDRGQETQYF.

CDR3 nucleotides: TGTGCCAGCAGCCAAGTGGAGGGGAACTACACCTTC. It translates to CASSQVEGNYTF. The rearrangement uses TRBV3-1 (or the pseudogene TRBV3-2) and TRBJ1-2, with D perhaps matching TRBD1 (5 bases). Deletions cut 1 base from V and 10 bases from J, with 10 bases between. CDR1 LGHDT and CDR2 YNNKEL come from the germline V gene (reference sequence). This CDR3 is 12 amino acids long.

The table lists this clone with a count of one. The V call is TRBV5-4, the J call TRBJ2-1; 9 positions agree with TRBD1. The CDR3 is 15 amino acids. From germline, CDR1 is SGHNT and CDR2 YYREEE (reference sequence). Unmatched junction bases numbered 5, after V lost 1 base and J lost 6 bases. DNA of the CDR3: TGTGCCAGCAGCTTGTTCCGGGACAGGGTCAATGAGCAGTTCTTC. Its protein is CASSLFRDRVNEQFF.

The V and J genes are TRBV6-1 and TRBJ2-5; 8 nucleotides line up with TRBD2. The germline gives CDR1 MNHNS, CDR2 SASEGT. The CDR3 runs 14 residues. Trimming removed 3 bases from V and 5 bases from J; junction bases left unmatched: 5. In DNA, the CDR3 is TGTGCCAGCAGTGACCGAGCGGGGGTGGAGACCCAGTACTTC. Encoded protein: CASSDRAGVETQYF.